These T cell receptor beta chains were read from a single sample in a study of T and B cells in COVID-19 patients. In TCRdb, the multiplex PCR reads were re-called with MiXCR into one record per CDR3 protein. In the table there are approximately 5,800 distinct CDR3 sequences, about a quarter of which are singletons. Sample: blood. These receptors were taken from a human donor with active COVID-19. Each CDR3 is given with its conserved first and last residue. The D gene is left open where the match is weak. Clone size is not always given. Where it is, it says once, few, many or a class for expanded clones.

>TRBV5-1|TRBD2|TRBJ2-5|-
TGCGCCAGCAGCTTGATCACTCGCTCCGCGGGGGGGCCGGAGACCCAGTACTTC
CASSLITRSAGGPETQYF
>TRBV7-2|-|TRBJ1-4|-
TGTGCCAGCAGCTTAGGTCAGGGAGGAGAAAAACTGTTTTTT
CASSLGQGGEKLFF
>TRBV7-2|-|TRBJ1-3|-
TGTGCCAGCAGCTTAGTCAGTTCACGGCTGGACACCATATATTTT
CASSLVSSRLDTIYF
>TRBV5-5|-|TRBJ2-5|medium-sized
TGTGCCAGCACCCGCGGGGCTGTCGGGACCCCAGAGACCCAGTACTTC
CASTRGAVGTPETQYF
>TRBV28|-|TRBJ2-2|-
TGTGCCAGCAGTATAGGGGGGGGGGAGCTGTTTTTT
CASSIGGGELFF
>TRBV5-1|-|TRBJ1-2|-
TGTGCCAGCAGCTTAGACAGGTCCTATGGCTACACCTTC
CASSLDRSYGYTF
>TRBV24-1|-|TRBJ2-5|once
TGTGCCACCAGTGATTTGGGAGACTACCAAGAGACCCAGTACTTC
CATSDLGDYQETQYF
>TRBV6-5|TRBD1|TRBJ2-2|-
TGTGCCAGCAGTAGGGACAGGGGGAAGACCGGGGAGCTGTTTTTT
CASSRDRGKTGELFF
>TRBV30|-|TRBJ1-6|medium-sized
TGTGCCTGGAGTGCCGGACCGGGTTCACCCCTCCACTTT
CAWSAGPGSPLHF
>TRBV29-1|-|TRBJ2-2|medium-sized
TGCAGCACAAAAGACAGGACCCGGCCCGGGGAGCTGTTTTTT
CSTKDRTRPGELFF